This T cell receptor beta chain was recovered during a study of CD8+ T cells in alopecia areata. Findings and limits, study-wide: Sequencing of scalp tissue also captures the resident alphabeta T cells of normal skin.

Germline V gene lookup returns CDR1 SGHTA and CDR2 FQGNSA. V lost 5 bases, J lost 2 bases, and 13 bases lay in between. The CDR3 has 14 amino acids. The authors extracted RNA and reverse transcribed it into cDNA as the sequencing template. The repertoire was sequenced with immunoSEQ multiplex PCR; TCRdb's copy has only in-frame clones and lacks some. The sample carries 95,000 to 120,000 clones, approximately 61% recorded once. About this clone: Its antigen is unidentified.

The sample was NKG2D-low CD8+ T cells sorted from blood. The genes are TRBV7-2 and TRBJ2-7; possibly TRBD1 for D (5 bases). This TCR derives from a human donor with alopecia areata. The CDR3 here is CASSPTEGAYEQYF. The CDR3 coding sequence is TGTGCCAGCAGCCCGACGGAAGGGGCCTACGAGCAGTACTTC. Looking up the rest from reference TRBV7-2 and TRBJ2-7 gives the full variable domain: GAGVSQSPSNKVTEKGKDVELRCDPISGHTALYWYRQSLGQGLEFLIYFQGNSAPDKSGLPSDRFSAERTGGSVSTLTIQRTQQEDSAVYLCASSPTEGAYEQYFGPGTRLTVT.